These 9 T cell receptor beta chains share one sample of origin, sequenced in a study of shared clonotypes between healthy human individuals. It was CD45RO-negative cells, positively selected for CCR7, that made up naive CD8 cells, with terminally differentiated effector memory CD45RA+ cells excluded. The method was immunoSEQ multiplex PCR; TCRdb's version includes in-frame clones alone and lacks a portion of them. The profile shows about 1,900,000 clones, over 85% of them singletons. The sequenced material came from naive CD8+ T cells sorted from blood. Every receptor here comes from a man between 18 and 29 years old in good health.

The V call is TRBV27, the J call TRBJ2-3; TRBD2 agrees at 10 bases. Germline V gene lookup returns CDR1 MNHEY and CDR2 SMNVEV (reference sequence). There are 14 residues in the CDR3. Trimming at V came to 5 bases and at J to 7 bases, leaving 6 bases not matched to a gene. CDR3 loop: CASSSGRAGNTQYF. In DNA form, the CDR3 reads TGTGCCAGCAGTAGCGGGAGGGCCGGGAATACGCAGTATTTT.

This chain joins TRBV30 and TRBJ2-3; 10 bases line up with TRBD1. The CDR3 sequence is 15 residues long. The germline V gene has CDR1 GTSNPN and CDR2 SVGIG (reference sequence). The J segment lost 4 bases and the V segment lost 1 base, leaving 5 bases of the junction unmatched. The CDR3 DNA follows: TGTGCCTGGAGTGAGGGACAGGGGAGGCCAGATACGCAGTATTTT. Amino acid sequence: CAWSEGQGRPDTQYF.

The V call is TRBV29-1, the J call TRBJ2-7; the D gene is possibly TRBD2 (6 bases). The CDR3 sequence is 13 residues long. Germline CDR1 is SQVTM and CDR2 is ANQGSEA. V dropped 4 bases and J dropped 0 bases, with 10 bases sitting between them. The CDR3 protein is CSVAASVSYEQYF. The CDR3 DNA sequence: TGCAGCGTTGCGGCTAGCGTCTCCTACGAGCAGTACTTC.

The gene calls are TRBV6-5 and TRBJ1-4; 9 nucleotides align to TRBD1. This CDR3 comprises 14 residues. V shed 6 bases, J shed 7 bases, and the junction held 6 bases outside the gene matches. In germline, CDR1 is MNHEY, CDR2 SVGAGI. DNA of the CDR3: TGTGCCAGCAGACTCACGGGACAGGGTGAAAAACTGTTTTTT. This sequence encodes CASRLTGQGEKLFF.

This clone was detected only once. The same CDR3 also results from other DNA sequences found in this sample. V and J are TRBV27 and TRBJ2-7, with unresolved D. This CDR3 spans 12 amino acids. Germline CDR1 reads MNHEY; CDR2 reads SMNVEV (reference sequence). The germline V and J ends were trimmed by 5 bases and 2 bases, with 7 bases remaining between them. CDR3 in amino acids: CASSPTPYEQYF. For the CDR3, the DNA is TGTGCCAGCAGTCCCACGCCCTACGAGCAGTACTTC.

The rearrangement joins TRBV19 to TRBJ2-7; D not certain. V dropped 5 bases and J dropped 0 bases, with 8 bases sitting between them. CDR1 LNHDA and CDR2 SQIVND come from the germline V gene (reference sequence). The CDR3 is 13 amino acids. The CDR3 DNA is TGTGCCAGTAGTCCTCGGGCCTCCTACGAGCAGTACTTC. Encoded protein: CASSPRASYEQYF.

The chain recombines TRBV28 with TRBJ2-5; D might be TRBD1 or TRBD2, each matching 8 bases. This CDR3 contains 15 residues. Trimming stripped 10 bases from V and 4 bases from J, with 22 bases between. In germline, CDR1 is MDHEN, CDR2 SYDVKM. Here the CDR3 DNA reads TGTGCCACCAGGGGGCCAGCGGGGGCCCCAGAGACCCAGTACTTC. This encodes CATRGPAGAPETQYF.

Remarks on this clone: Other DNA variants within this sample encode the same CDR3. The chain links TRBV7-2 to TRBJ2-7, with D tentatively TRBD1 or TRBD2 (6 bases each). Germline V gene data show CDR1 as SGHTA and CDR2 as FQGNSA. V gave up 5 bases and J gave up 3 bases, with 11 bases separating them. This CDR3 region has 13 residues. In DNA form, the CDR3 reads TGTGCCAGCAGCCTAGGGGGGCTCTACGAGCAGTACTTC. Residues: CASSLGGLYEQYF.

This chain connects TRBV9 to TRBJ2-2, with D perhaps matching TRBD1 (6 bases). Per the germline V gene, CDR1 is SGDLS and CDR2 is YYNGEE. The ends were cut back, 3 bases at V and 5 bases at J, with 14 bases in the middle. CDR3 length: 15 residues. CDR3 nucleotides: TGTGCCAGCAGCGCCGGGACACTCCCGACCGGGGAGCTGTTTTTT. Translation: CASSAGTLPTGELFF.